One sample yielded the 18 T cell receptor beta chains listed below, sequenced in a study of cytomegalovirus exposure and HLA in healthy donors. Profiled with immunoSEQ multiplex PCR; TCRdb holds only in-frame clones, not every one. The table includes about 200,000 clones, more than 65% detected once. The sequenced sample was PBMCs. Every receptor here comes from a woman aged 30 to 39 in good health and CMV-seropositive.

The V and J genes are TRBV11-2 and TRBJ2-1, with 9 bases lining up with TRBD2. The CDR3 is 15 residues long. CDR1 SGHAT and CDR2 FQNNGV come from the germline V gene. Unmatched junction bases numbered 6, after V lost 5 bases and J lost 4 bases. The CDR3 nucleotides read TGTGCCAGCAGCCTGATAGCGGGGGCTTACAATGAGCAGTTCTTC. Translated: CASSLIAGAYNEQFF.

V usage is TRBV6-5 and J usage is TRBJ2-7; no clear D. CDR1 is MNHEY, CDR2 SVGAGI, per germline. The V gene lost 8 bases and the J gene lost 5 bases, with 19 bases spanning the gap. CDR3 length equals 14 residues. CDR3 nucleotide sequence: TGTGCCAGCGCGACGAGTCCAACAGCCCACGAGCAGTACTTC. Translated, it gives CASATSPTAHEQYF.

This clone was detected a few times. The CDR3 DNA reads TGTGCCAGCAGCCCTAGGGGCTACGAGCAGTACTTC. Protein product: CASSPRGYEQYF. The chain couples TRBV7-6 to TRBJ2-7; tentatively, D is TRBD1 (5 bases). In germline, CDR1 is SGHVS, CDR2 FNYEAQ. V was shortened by 5 bases and J by 3 bases, with 8 bases between the two germline ends. The length of the CDR3 is 12 residues.

The CDR3 DNA reads TGTGCCAGCAGCCTTTCGGACAGGAATCAGCAGTTCTTC. Translating it yields CASSLSDRNQQFF. The rearrangement uses TRBV5-4 and TRBJ2-1; 7 positions match TRBD1. CDR3 length equals 13 residues. The germline V gene has CDR1 SGHNT and CDR2 YYREEE (reference sequence). V lost 4 bases to trimming and J lost 11 bases; unmatched junction nucleotides: 9.

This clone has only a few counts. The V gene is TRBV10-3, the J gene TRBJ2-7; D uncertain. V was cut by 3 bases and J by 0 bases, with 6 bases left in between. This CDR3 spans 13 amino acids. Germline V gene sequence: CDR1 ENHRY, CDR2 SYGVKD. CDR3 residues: CAISEQLSYEQYF. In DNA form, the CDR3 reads TGTGCCATCAGTGAACAGCTCTCCTACGAGCAGTACTTC.

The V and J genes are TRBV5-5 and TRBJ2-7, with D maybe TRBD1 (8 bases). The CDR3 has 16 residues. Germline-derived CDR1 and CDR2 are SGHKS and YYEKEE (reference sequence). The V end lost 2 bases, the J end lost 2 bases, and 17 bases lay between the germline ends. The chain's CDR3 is CASSLGGDRLAYEQYF. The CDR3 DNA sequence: TGTGCCAGCAGCTTAGGGGGGGACAGGTTAGCCTACGAGCAGTACTTC.

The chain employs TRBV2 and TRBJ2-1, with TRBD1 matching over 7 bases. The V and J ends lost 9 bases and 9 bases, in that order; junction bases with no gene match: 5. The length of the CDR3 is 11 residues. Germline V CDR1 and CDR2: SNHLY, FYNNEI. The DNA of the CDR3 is TGTGCCAGTACAGGGGTGGGTGAGCAGTTCTTC. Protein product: CASTGVGEQFF.

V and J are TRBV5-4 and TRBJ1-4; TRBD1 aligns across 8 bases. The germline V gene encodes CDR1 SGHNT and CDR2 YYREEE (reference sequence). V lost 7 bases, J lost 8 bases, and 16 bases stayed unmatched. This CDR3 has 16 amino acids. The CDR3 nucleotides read TGTGCCAGCGGCCCGGGGGGTGGACAGGGAGGAGAAAAACTGTTTTTT. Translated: CASGPGGGQGGEKLFF.

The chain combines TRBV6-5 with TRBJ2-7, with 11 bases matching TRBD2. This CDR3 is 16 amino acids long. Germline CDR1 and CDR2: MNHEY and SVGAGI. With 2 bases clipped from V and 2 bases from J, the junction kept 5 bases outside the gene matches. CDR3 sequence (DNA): TGTGCCAGCAGTTACCACCATAGCGGGAGGGCCTACGAGCAGTACTTC. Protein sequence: CASSYHHSGRAYEQYF.

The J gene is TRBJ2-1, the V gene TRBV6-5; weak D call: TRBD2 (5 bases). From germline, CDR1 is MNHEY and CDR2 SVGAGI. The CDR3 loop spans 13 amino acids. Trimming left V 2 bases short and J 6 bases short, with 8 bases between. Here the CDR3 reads CASSYRGVNEQFF. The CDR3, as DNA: TGTGCCAGCAGTTACCGGGGTGTCAATGAGCAGTTCTTC.

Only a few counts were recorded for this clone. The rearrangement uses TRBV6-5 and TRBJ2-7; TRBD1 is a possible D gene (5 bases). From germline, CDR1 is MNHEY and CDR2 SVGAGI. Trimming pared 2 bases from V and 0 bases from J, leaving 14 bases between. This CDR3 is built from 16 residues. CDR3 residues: CASSYPAGPSSYEQYF. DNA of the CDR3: TGTGCCAGCAGTTACCCGGCAGGGCCAAGCTCCTACGAGCAGTACTTC.

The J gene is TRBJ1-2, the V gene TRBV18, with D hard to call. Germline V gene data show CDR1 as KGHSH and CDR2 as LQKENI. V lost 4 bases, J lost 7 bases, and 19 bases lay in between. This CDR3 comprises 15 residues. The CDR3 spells CASSQTTEDRSGYTF. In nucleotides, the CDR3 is TGTGCCAGCTCACAAACTACGGAGGACCGATCTGGCTACACCTTC.

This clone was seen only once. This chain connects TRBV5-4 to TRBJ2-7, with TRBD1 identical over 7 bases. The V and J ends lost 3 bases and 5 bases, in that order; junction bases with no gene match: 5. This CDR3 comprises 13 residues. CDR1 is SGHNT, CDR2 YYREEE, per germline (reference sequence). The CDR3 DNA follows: TGTGCCAGCAGCTCCAGGGGGTGGGACGAGCAGTACTTC. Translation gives CASSSRGWDEQYF.

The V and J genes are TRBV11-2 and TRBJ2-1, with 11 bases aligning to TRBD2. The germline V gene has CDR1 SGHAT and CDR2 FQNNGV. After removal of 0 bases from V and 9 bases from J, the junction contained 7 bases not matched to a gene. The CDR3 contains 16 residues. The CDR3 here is CASSLDPLAGVVEQFF. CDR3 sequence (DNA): TGTGCCAGCAGCTTAGACCCACTAGCGGGAGTAGTTGAGCAGTTCTTC.

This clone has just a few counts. CDR3 residues: CASSYRGFSYEQYF. CDR3 nucleotide sequence: TGTGCCAGCAGTTACCGGGGGTTCTCCTACGAGCAGTACTTC. The V gene is TRBV6-5, the J gene TRBJ2-7; weak D call: TRBD2 (6 bases). The CDR3 is 14 residues long. Germline loops: CDR1 MNHEY, CDR2 SVGAGI. V was cut by 2 bases and J by 0 bases, with 8 bases left in between.

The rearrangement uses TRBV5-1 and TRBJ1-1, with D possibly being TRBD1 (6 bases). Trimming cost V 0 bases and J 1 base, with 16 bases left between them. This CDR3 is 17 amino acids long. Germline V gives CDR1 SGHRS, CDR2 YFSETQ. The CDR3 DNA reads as TGCGCCAGCAGCTTGGGTATACAGGGCGAAGGGAACACTGAAGCTTTCTTT. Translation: CASSLGIQGEGNTEAFF. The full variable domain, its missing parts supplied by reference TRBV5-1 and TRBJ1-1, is KAGVTQTPRYLIKTRGQQVTLSCSPISGHRSVSWYQQTPGQGLQFLFEYFSETQRNKGNFPGRFSGRQFSNSRSEMNVSTLELGDSALYLCASSLGIQGEGNTEAFFGQGTRLTVV.

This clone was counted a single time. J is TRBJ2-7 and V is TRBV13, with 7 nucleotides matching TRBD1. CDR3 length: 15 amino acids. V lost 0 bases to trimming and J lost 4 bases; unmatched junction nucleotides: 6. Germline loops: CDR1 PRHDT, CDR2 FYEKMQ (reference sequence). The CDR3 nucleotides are TGTGCCAGCAGCTTAGGCCTGACAGGGACATACGAGCAGTACTTC. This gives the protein CASSLGLTGTYEQYF.

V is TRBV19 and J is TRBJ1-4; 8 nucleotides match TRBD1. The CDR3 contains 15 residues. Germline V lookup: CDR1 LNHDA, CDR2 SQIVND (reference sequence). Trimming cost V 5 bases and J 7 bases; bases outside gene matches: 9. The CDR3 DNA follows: TGTGCCAGTAGTCGCCGTGGACAGGGCTCTGAAAAACTGTTTTTT. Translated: CASSRRGQGSEKLFF.